Listed below are T cell receptor beta chains from one sample, sequenced in a study of OX40 agonist ivuxolimab in advanced cancers. Profiling relied on immunoSEQ multiplex PCR, and the TCRdb table lists in-frame clones only, not all of them. The sample lists about 73,000 clones, about 86% occurring once. The material was CD4+ or CD8+ T cells sorted from blood, obtained in a trial of the OX40 agonist ivuxolimab. Receptors originate from an adult with an advanced solid tumor such as melanoma, head and neck, liver or kidney cancer. Each CDR3 is given with its conserved first and last residue. D genes are given only for firm matches. Clone size, where shown, is once, few, many, or a class for clones that have expanded.

size: .
length: 13
D: .
V: TRBV5-1
J: TRBJ1-1
CDR3: CASSSAAKGEAFF
DNA: TGCGCCAGCAGCTCCGCAGCGAAAGGTGAAGCTTTCTTT

size: few
length: 15
D: TRBD2
V: TRBV7-8
J: TRBJ2-7
CDR3: CASSFPTSGRNEQYF
DNA: TGTGCCAGCAGCTTTCCGACTAGCGGGAGGAACGAGCAGTACTTC

size: once
length: 15
D: .
V: TRBV6-6
J: TRBJ1-1
CDR3: CASSRRSGGNTEAFF
DNA: TGTGCCAGCAGCAGACGAAGTGGCGGGAACACTGAAGCTTTCTTT

size: .
length: 16
D: .
V: TRBV19
J: TRBJ2-3
CDR3: CASRPQATAMGDTQYF
DNA: TGTGCCAGTAGGCCTCAGGCGACTGCCATGGGGGATACGCAGTATTTT

size: .
length: 13
D: .
V: TRBV19
J: TRBJ2-4
CDR3: CASSYPRENIQYF
DNA: TGTGCCAGTAGCTATCCTAGGGAAAACATTCAGTACTTC

size: .
length: 22
D: TRBD2
V: TRBV4-1
J: TRBJ2-3
CDR3: CASSQGGPSGRLAGRYTDTQYF
DNA: TGCGCCAGCAGCCAAGGGGGGCCTAGCGGAAGACTAGCGGGAAGATACACAGATACGCAGTATTTT

size: .
length: 15
D: TRBD1
V: TRBV19
J: TRBJ1-2
CDR3: CASSTPEDRLGGYTF
DNA: TGTGCCAGTAGTACCCCAGAGGACAGGTTGGGTGGCTACACCTTC

size: once
length: 13
D: .
V: TRBV10-3
J: TRBJ1-2
CDR3: CAISELDRFGCTF
DNA: TGTGCCATCAGTGAACTAGACAGGTTTGGGTGCACCTTC

size: few
length: 11
D: .
V: TRBV28
J: TRBJ2-7
CDR3: CASSNRYEQYF
DNA: TGTGCCAGTTCGAACAGGTACGAGCAGTACTTC

size: .
length: 15
D: TRBD1
V: TRBV7-9
J: TRBJ1-2
CDR3: CASSYGDRGLYGYTF
DNA: TGTGCCAGCAGCTATGGGGACAGGGGTCTCTATGGCTACACCTTC

size: .
length: 15
D: .
V: TRBV28
J: TRBJ2-7
CDR3: CASSLIRIRGYEQYF
DNA: TGTGCCAGCAGTTTAATTCGTATAAGGGGGTACGAGCAGTACTTC

size: once
length: 13
D: TRBD1
V: TRBV29-1
J: TRBJ2-4
CDR3: CSVSGTAKNIQYF
DNA: TGCAGCGTTTCCGGGACAGCAAAAAACATTCAGTACTTC

size: many
length: 17
D: TRBD1
V: TRBV11-3
J: TRBJ2-7
CDR3: CASSQLTRDRTYYEQYF
DNA: TGTGCCAGCAGCCAACTCACCCGGGACAGAACGTACTACGAGCAGTACTTC

size: .
length: 17
D: TRBD2
V: TRBV4-3
J: TRBJ2-4
CDR3: CASSPRLAGALNHIQYF
DNA: TGCGCCAGCAGCCCTCGACTAGCGGGGGCCTTAAACCACATTCAGTACTTC

size: .
length: 14
D: .
V: TRBV4-3
J: TRBJ1-4
CDR3: CASSPPGTNEKLFF
DNA: TGCGCCAGCAGCCCCCCCGGGACCAATGAAAAACTGTTTTTT

size: .
length: 15
D: TRBD2
V: TRBV6-5
J: TRBJ2-7
CDR3: CASSSGRGRLYEQYF
DNA: TGTGCCAGCAGCTCCGGGAGGGGGAGGCTCTACGAGCAGTACTTC

size: .
length: 12
D: .
V: TRBV6-1
J: TRBJ1-5
CDR3: CASSRIDQPQHF
DNA: TGTGCCAGCAGCCGAATAGATCAGCCCCAGCATTTT

size: .
length: 15
D: .
V: TRBV11-3
J: TRBJ2-7
CDR3: CASSLGGTDSYEQYF
DNA: TGTGCCAGCAGCTTAGGAGGTACAGACTCCTACGAGCAGTACTTC

size: .
length: 15
D: .
V: TRBV7-2
J: TRBJ2-4
CDR3: CASSLQGLAKNIQYF
DNA: TGTGCCAGCAGCCTCCAGGGGTTAGCCAAAAACATTCAGTACTTC

size: .
length: 14
D: .
V: TRBV6-6
J: TRBJ2-1
CDR3: CASRIGSSYNEQFF
DNA: TGTGCCAGCAGAATTGGTAGCTCCTACAATGAGCAGTTCTTC

size: .
length: 14
D: .
V: TRBV19
J: TRBJ2-7
CDR3: CASSINGISYEQYF
DNA: TGTGCCAGTAGTATAAACGGAATCTCCTACGAGCAGTACTTC

size: few
length: 16
D: TRBD1
V: TRBV2
J: TRBJ2-7
CDR3: CASSRTATGGRYEQYF
DNA: TGTGCCAGCAGTAGGACCGCGACAGGGGGCCGGTACGAGCAGTACTTC

size: .
length: 14
D: TRBD2
V: TRBV5-6
J: TRBJ2-7
CDR3: CASSRAGASYEQYF
DNA: TGTGCCAGCAGCAGAGCGGGAGCGTCCTACGAGCAGTACTTC

size: .
length: 14
D: TRBD2
V: TRBV5-1
J: TRBJ2-3
CDR3: CASRSGAGTDTQYF
DNA: TGCGCCAGCAGGAGCGGGGCTGGCACAGATACGCAGTATTTT

size: .
length: 16
D: TRBD1
V: TRBV28
J: TRBJ1-3
CDR3: CASTPGTGGERNTIYF
DNA: TGTGCCAGCACCCCAGGGACAGGGGGCGAAAGAAACACCATATATTTT

size: .
length: 17
D: TRBD2
V: TRBV9
J: TRBJ2-5
CDR3: CASSPHSGSGLPETQYF
DNA: TGTGCCAGCAGCCCCCATAGCGGGAGCGGGCTCCCGGAGACCCAGTACTTC

size: .
length: 18
D: .
V: TRBV14
J: TRBJ1-6
CDR3: CASSHSPSGRAFNSPLHF
DNA: TGTGCCAGCAGCCATTCCCCTTCAGGCAGGGCCTTTAATTCACCCCTCCACTTT

size: .
length: 14
D: .
V: TRBV30
J: TRBJ2-7
CDR3: CAWSSRGRGSEQYF
DNA: TGTGCCTGGAGCTCCCGGGGCCGTGGGTCCGAGCAGTACTTC

size: .
length: 12
D: TRBD1
V: TRBV29-1
J: TRBJ1-2
CDR3: CSCGSGGAGYTF
DNA: TGCAGCTGTGGCTCAGGGGGGGCTGGCTACACCTTC

size: .
length: 11
D: .
V: TRBV20-1
J: TRBJ2-1
CDR3: CSAEQYNEQFF
DNA: TGCAGTGCGGAACAGTACAATGAGCAGTTCTTC

size: .
length: 17
D: TRBD1
V: TRBV7-9
J: TRBJ2-6
CDR3: CASSLGQGGSGANVLTF
DNA: TGTGCCAGCAGCTTAGGACAGGGGGGATCTGGGGCCAACGTCCTGACTTTC

size: .
length: 18
D: TRBD1
V: TRBV29-1
J: TRBJ2-6
CDR3: CSDSRQGPEDSGANVLTF
DNA: TGCAGCGATAGCCGACAGGGGCCGGAAGACTCGGGGGCCAACGTCCTGACTTTC

size: .
length: 15
D: .
V: TRBV4-1
J: TRBJ2-5
CDR3: CASSQDGSGWETQYF
DNA: TGCGCCAGCAGCCAAGACGGATCGGGGTGGGAGACCCAGTACTTC

size: .
length: 15
D: TRBD1
V: TRBV10-3
J: TRBJ1-3
CDR3: CAISRGQGSGNTIYF
DNA: TGTGCCATCAGCCGCGGACAGGGATCTGGAAACACCATATATTTT

size: .
length: 14
D: .
V: TRBV11-3
J: TRBJ1-2
CDR3: CASSLGRGNYGYTF
DNA: TGTGCCAGCAGCTTGGGCAGGGGTAACTATGGCTACACCTTC

size: .
length: 15
D: .
V: TRBV5-4
J: TRBJ2-3
CDR3: CASSLAGLSTDTQYF
DNA: TGTGCCAGCAGCTTGGCCGGCCTCAGCACAGATACGCAGTATTTT

size: .
length: 11
D: .
V: TRBV5-4
J: TRBJ2-7
CDR3: CASSSPSEQYF
DNA: TGTGCCAGCAGTTCCCCGAGCGAGCAGTACTTC

size: .
length: 14
D: .
V: TRBV5-4
J: TRBJ2-2
CDR3: CASSFWGSGGELFF
DNA: TGTGCCAGCAGCTTTTGGGGCTCGGGCGGGGAGCTGTTTTTT

size: .
length: 12
D: .
V: TRBV4-2
J: TRBJ1-1
CDR3: CASSHSNTEAFF
DNA: TGTGCCAGCAGCCACTCGAACACTGAAGCTTTCTTT